Below, 26 T cell receptor beta chains from the same sample are listed, as sequenced in a study of persistence of HIV-infected CD4 T cells. The immunoSEQ assay was version 4, run in survey mode. Data came from immunoSEQ multiplex PCR; TCRdb stores just in-frame clones and leaves some out. The repertoire holds over 15,000 clones, with 55% to 65% as singletons. Cells were stimulated with overlapping HIV-1 Gag 15-mer peptides. Sorting of responding CD4+ T cells relied on upregulated CD40 ligand together with CD69. These receptors are not linked to any known antigen. Sequenced here: CD4+ T cells sorted from PBMCs after approximately 20-hour stimulation, sampled from a patient who received antiretroviral therapy. These receptors were taken from an adult woman with HIV who was CMV-seropositive.

Within the sample, this clone is medium-sized. The rearrangement uses TRBV4-1 and TRBJ1-2; D ambiguous. CDR1 is MGHRA and CDR2 is YSYEKL in the germline V gene. Trimming shortened V by 0 bases and J by 1 base, and 6 bases separated the two germline ends. The CDR3 has 14 amino acids. The CDR3 DNA reads as TGCGCCAGCAGCCAAGATGGATATAACTATGGCTACACCTTC. Translation: CASSQDGYNYGYTF.

This clone was detected only once. This chain uses TRBV19 with TRBJ2-5; D is undetermined. CDR3 length equals 14 residues. CDR1 LNHDA and CDR2 SQIVND come from the germline V gene (reference sequence). With 5 bases removed from V and 0 bases from J, the gap between germline ends came to 10 bases. The CDR3 loop is CASSANVYQETQYF. CDR3 nucleotide sequence: TGTGCCAGTAGTGCAAATGTGTACCAAGAGACCCAGTACTTC.

The chain recombines TRBV6-5 with TRBJ1-2, with 7 nucleotides matching TRBD1. Germline lookup yields CDR1 MNHEY and CDR2 SVGAGI. The CDR3 contains 12 residues. With 6 bases clipped from V and 8 bases from J, the junction kept 6 bases outside the gene matches. The CDR3 nucleotides are TGTGCCAGCAGCCCGACAGGGTGGGGCTACACCTTC. Its protein product is CASSPTGWGYTF.

A single count supports this clone. The CDR3 sequence is CAISQQNTEAFF. CDR3 sequence (DNA): TGTGCCATCAGCCAACAGAACACTGAAGCTTTCTTT. The genes are TRBV10-3 and TRBJ1-1; D is ambiguous. Trimming took off 6 bases at V and 1 base at J, with 6 bases between the two ends. CDR1 ENHRY and CDR2 SYGVKD come from the germline V gene. The CDR3 spans 12 residues.

The J gene is TRBJ2-7, the V gene TRBV7-2; D possibly matches TRBD1 or TRBD2 (5 bases each). The CDR3 extends over 14 amino acids. V was pared by 5 bases and J by 6 bases, with 17 bases between. Germline CDR1 SGHTA, CDR2 FQGNSA. DNA of the CDR3: TGTGCCAGCAGCATCGCGCGTTCGGGGACCGAGCAGTACTTC. Its protein is CASSIARSGTEQYF.

The rearrangement uses TRBV20-1 and TRBJ2-7, with D maybe TRBD2 (6 bases). The V and J ends lost 6 bases and 6 bases respectively, with 15 bases between them. Germline V gene lookup returns CDR1 DFQATT and CDR2 SNEGSKA (reference sequence). The length of the CDR3 is 12 residues. CDR3 sequence: CSASRGGVEQYF. CDR3 bases: TGCAGTGCAAGTCGCGGCGGGGTCGAGCAGTACTTC.

The chain combines TRBV5-1 with TRBJ1-2; 8 bases are shared with TRBD1. The CDR3 is made up of 15 amino acids. After removal of 0 bases from V and 6 bases from J, the junction contained 7 bases not matched to a gene. The germline V gene encodes CDR1 SGHRS and CDR2 YFSETQ. The CDR3: CASSLGGDRGDGYTF. The CDR3 region has the DNA TGCGCCAGCAGCTTGGGGGGAGACAGGGGTGATGGCTACACCTTC.

The V and J genes are TRBV18 and TRBJ1-1; D is possibly TRBD1 (5 bases). CDR3 length equals 17 residues. With 0 bases removed from V and 1 base from J, the gap between germline ends came to 15 bases. Germline V CDR1 and CDR2: KGHSH, LQKENI. The CDR3 protein is CASSPPSSGTKNTEAFF. The CDR3 region has the DNA TGTGCCAGCTCACCACCTTCCTCGGGGACCAAGAACACTGAAGCTTTCTTT.

The J gene is TRBJ2-7, the V gene TRBV30, with D perhaps matching TRBD2 (6 bases). The CDR3 length is 13 residues. Germline V gives CDR1 GTSNPN, CDR2 SVGIG (reference sequence). V was trimmed by 1 base and J by 3 bases, leaving 10 bases between them. The CDR3 region is CAWSASGVYEQYF. The CDR3 DNA reads TGTGCCTGGAGTGCGTCGGGGGTCTACGAGCAGTACTTC.

This sequence joins TRBV5-6 and TRBJ2-7; 7 bases map to TRBD2. The CDR3 has 17 residues. J was trimmed by 2 bases and V by 6 bases; bases with no gene match: 17. Per germline, CDR1 SGHDT and CDR2 YYEEEE. The chain's CDR3 is CASISGFRGVKTYEQYF. The CDR3 DNA sequence: TGTGCCAGCATTTCAGGATTTCGGGGGGTGAAGACCTACGAGCAGTACTTC.

The gene calls are TRBV10-3 and TRBJ1-2; D is uncertain. V dropped 3 bases and J dropped 4 bases, with 12 bases sitting between them. Germline V CDR1 and CDR2: ENHRY, SYGVKD. This CDR3 contains 14 residues. CDR3 nucleotides: TGTGCCATCAGTGAAGGGAGATCATTCTATGGCTACACCTTC. Amino acid sequence: CAISEGRSFYGYTF.

This chain uses TRBV7-9 with TRBJ1-4, with D possibly being TRBD1 (6 bases). The germline V and J ends were trimmed by 1 base and 6 bases, with 9 bases remaining between them. This CDR3 spans 14 amino acids. Germline values: CDR1 SEHNR, CDR2 FQNEAQ (reference sequence). This CDR3 reads CASSLVAGDEKLFF. The CDR3 DNA is TGTGCCAGCAGCTTAGTTGCAGGGGATGAAAAACTGTTTTTT.

This clone was seen a few times. The gene calls are TRBV7-9 and TRBJ1-2; 8 nucleotides agree with TRBD1. CDR3 length equals 13 residues. Germline CDR1 and CDR2: SEHNR and FQNEAQ (reference sequence). The trim removed 3 bases at V and 7 bases at J, leaving 4 bases unmatched. This CDR3 reads CASSLQGAVGYTF. DNA for the CDR3: TGTGCCAGCAGCTTGCAGGGGGCCGTTGGCTACACCTTC.

The chain has TRBV13 and TRBJ1-1; TRBD1 might be the D (5 bases). The CDR3 totals 14 residues. Per germline, CDR1 PRHDT and CDR2 FYEKMQ (reference sequence). Trimming took off 4 bases at V and 10 bases at J, with 19 bases between the two ends. This CDR3 is CASSSPWVAGGAFF. The CDR3, as DNA: TGTGCCAGCAGCTCGCCATGGGTGGCCGGGGGAGCTTTCTTT.

V gene TRBV18 combines with J gene TRBJ1-5; a weak D match, TRBD1 (5 bases). V dropped 5 bases and J dropped 3 bases, with 11 bases sitting between them. Germline assignment: CDR1 KGHSH and CDR2 LQKENI. This CDR3 has 14 amino acids. The CDR3 DNA reads as TGTGCCAGCTCAGCCGGGACGGTCAATCAGCCCCAGCATTTT. As protein: CASSAGTVNQPQHF.

This chain connects TRBV2 to TRBJ2-1; TRBD2 aligns across 7 bases. The CDR3 covers 13 residues. Germline trimming cut 7 bases from V and 9 bases from J; bases unmatched to any gene: 9. Germline CDR1 and CDR2: SNHLY and FYNNEI. The CDR3 loop reads CASKGRAQGEQFF. For the CDR3, the DNA is TGTGCCAGCAAGGGGAGGGCGCAGGGTGAGCAGTTCTTC. Full variable domain (missing parts from reference TRBV2 and TRBJ2-1): EPEVTQTPSHQVTQMGQEVILRCVPISNHLYFYWYRQILGQKVEFLVSFYNNEISEKSEIFDDQFSVERPDGSNFTLKIRSTKLEDSAMYFCASKGRAQGEQFFGPGTRLTVL.

This CDR3 reads CASSDLGGPGRREKLFF. CDR3 nucleotide sequence: TGTGCCAGCAGTGATTTAGGGGGCCCGGGGCGTCGTGAAAAACTGTTTTTT. The chain joins TRBV6-1 to TRBJ1-4, with TRBD1 identical over 7 bases. V shed 3 bases, J shed 7 bases, and the junction held 14 bases outside the gene matches. The CDR3 extends over 17 amino acids. From germline, CDR1 is MNHNS and CDR2 SASEGT.

The chain uses TRBV2 and TRBJ1-1; D remains ambiguous. Germline CDR1 SNHLY, CDR2 FYNNEI. The V end lost 10 bases, the J end lost 0 bases, and 12 bases lay between the germline ends. The CDR3 has 13 residues. CDR3 sequence reads: CATTTALNTEAFF. CDR3 bases: TGTGCCACGACCACGGCTTTGAACACTGAAGCTTTCTTT.

This clone showed up just a few times. This rearrangement joins TRBV6-1 to TRBJ2-1; a possible D gene is TRBD2 (7 bases). Trimming took off 3 bases at V and 5 bases at J, with 14 bases between the two ends. This CDR3 is 15 amino acids long. The germline gives CDR1 MNHNS, CDR2 SASEGT. The CDR3 DNA reads TGTGCCAGCAGTGACAGGGGAGGGTGGGACAATGAGCAGTTCTTC. This gives the protein CASSDRGGWDNEQFF.

The rearrangement joins TRBV5-1 to TRBJ1-6; no clear D gene. Germline V gene lookup returns CDR1 SGHRS and CDR2 YFSETQ. Trimming pared 0 bases from V and 9 bases from J, leaving 7 bases between. The CDR3 has 13 amino acids. The CDR3, as DNA: TGCGCCAGCAGCTTGGGAATGAGTTCACCCCTCCACTTT. Translation: CASSLGMSSPLHF.

The rearrangement links TRBV3-1 (or the pseudogene TRBV3-2) to TRBJ1-4; D is possibly TRBD1 (6 bases). This CDR3 contains 14 residues. Deletions cut 2 bases from V and 8 bases from J, with 12 bases between. The germline CDR1 and CDR2 sequences are LGHDT and YNNKEL (reference sequence). This chain's CDR3 is CASSQNRVREKLFF. CDR3 DNA: TGTGCCAGCAGCCAAAACAGGGTACGAGAAAAACTGTTTTTT.

The chain links TRBV18 to TRBJ2-3; D remains ambiguous. The CDR3 is made up of 14 amino acids. The V gene lost 2 bases and the J gene lost 2 bases, with 8 bases spanning the gap. Looked up from germline, CDR1 is KGHSH and CDR2 is LQKENI. The CDR3 DNA sequence: TGTGCCAGCTCACCAGGGCAAGACACAGATACGCAGTATTTT. It specifies CASSPGQDTDTQYF.

The chain uses TRBV7-9 and TRBJ1-4; the D is unclear. CDR1 and CDR2 (germline): SEHNR, FQNEAQ (reference sequence). The CDR3 extends over 14 amino acids. The germline V and J ends were trimmed by 2 bases and 7 bases, with 11 bases remaining between them. The CDR3, as DNA: TGTGCCAGCAGCTTAAGGAACAGCGCTGAAAAACTGTTTTTT. It yields the protein CASSLRNSAEKLFF.

The chain joins TRBV11-3 to TRBJ2-3, with D unresolved. The germline gives CDR1 SGHNT, CDR2 YENEEA. This CDR3 region has 14 residues. V lost 1 base to trimming and J lost 5 bases, with 10 bases between them. Here the CDR3 reads CASSLAGLQDTQYF. The CDR3 region has the DNA TGTGCCAGCAGCTTAGCCGGGTTGCAAGATACGCAGTATTTT.

This clone was detected only once. This rearrangement joins TRBV29-1 to TRBJ1-4; D is ambiguous. Between the trimmed V and J ends, which lost 6 bases and 8 bases, there was a span of 16 bases. Germline CDR1 SQVTM, CDR2 ANQGSEA. The CDR3 length is 13 residues. CDR3 residues: CSVSQRLGEKLFF. CDR3 DNA sequence: TGCAGCGTGTCTCAGCGGCTCGGCGAAAAACTGTTTTTT. The entire variable domain, with the rest obtained from reference TRBV29-1 and TRBJ1-4, is as follows: SAVISQKPSRDICQRGTSLTIQCQVDSQVTMMFWYRQQPGQSLTLIATANQGSEATYESGFVIDKFPISRPNLTFSTLTVSNMSPEDSSIYLCSVSQRLGEKLFFGSGTQLSVL.

This sequence joins TRBV12-3 or TRBV12-4 and TRBJ1-6, with D hard to call. This CDR3 has 13 amino acids. Trimming cost V 6 bases and J 15 bases, with 18 bases left between them. The CDR3 DNA follows: TGTGCCAGCAGCCCCACGGACCGGTCGGACCTCCACTTT. The encoded protein is CASSPTDRSDLHF.